This T cell receptor (beta chain) came from a study of blood T cell repertoires in COVID-19. As for the study in general: Donors in the United States, Italy and Spain gave samples during acute or convalescent COVID-19.

Participant age was roughly 18 to 89 years, and participants resided in roughly 25 US areas. Within 2 weeks of study entry, exposed participants had contacted a PCR-confirmed or clinician-diagnosed COVID-19 case. The ends were cut back, 3 bases at V and 3 bases at J, with 15 bases in the middle. CDR1 and CDR2 from the germline V gene are DFQATT and SNEGSKA (reference sequence). The CDR3 extends over 16 amino acids. Repertoires were generated with immunoSEQ multiplex PCR, while TCRdb's copy carries only in-frame clones and drops some. The sample consists of approximately 250,000 clones, less than 95% of them appearing once.

The clonotype originates from a man aged 40-49 years who had been exposed to COVID-19. What was sequenced was PBMCs or T cells enriched from blood (not recorded which). This chain connects TRBV20-1 to TRBJ2-6, with D perhaps matching TRBD1 (6 bases). DNA for the CDR3: TGCAGTGCTAGTCCCTGGGCCAGGGGTGGGGCCAACGTCCTGACTTTC. Its protein product is CSASPWARGGANVLTF.